One and the same sample provided the 8 T cell receptor beta chains below, sequenced in a study of T-cell memory formation after mild COVID-19. MiXCR was run by TCRdb on the 5' RACE reads, yielding one entry per CDR3 protein. Found here are 150,000 to 200,000 distinct CDR3 sequences, 16% of them singletons; the top ten hold about 2.1%. The sequencing input was PBMCs or a T cell subset sorted from them (not recorded which). These receptors originate from an adult woman who had mild COVID-19 (a few samples of this study predate the infection). Cell type and time point are not known.

The J gene is TRBJ1-1, the V gene TRBV4-2; 8 bases map to TRBD1. The V gene end was trimmed by 3 bases and the J gene end by 4 bases; junction bases not matched to a gene: 4. CDR3 length: 14 residues. From germline, CDR1 is LGHNA and CDR2 YNFKEQ. CDR3 in DNA: TGTGCCAGCAGCCAGGTAACAGGGGGCACTGAAGCTTTCTTT. It encodes CASSQVTGGTEAFF.

In this sample, this clonotype turned up a few times. This chain joins TRBV2 and TRBJ2-6, with D possibly matching TRBD2 (6 bases). In germline, CDR1 is SNHLY, CDR2 FYNNEI. There are 17 residues in the CDR3. V was trimmed by 8 bases and J by 0 bases, leaving 17 bases between them. CDR3 DNA sequence: TGTGCCAGCCACCGGGACTCAGGAGTCTCTGGGGCCAACGTCCTGACTTTC. Its protein product is CASHRDSGVSGANVLTF.

The gene calls are TRBV7-2 and TRBJ2-1; 9 nucleotides agree with TRBD1. This CDR3 is 16 amino acids long. The germline V gene encodes CDR1 SGHTA and CDR2 FQGNSA. With 5 bases clipped from V and 4 bases from J, the junction kept 9 bases outside the gene matches. The CDR3 protein is CASSTAGTGRYNEQFF. The CDR3 nucleotides are TGTGCCAGCAGCACAGCTGGGACAGGGAGATACAATGAGCAGTTCTTC.

In its sample, this clonotype was seen many times. The chain joins TRBV2 to TRBJ2-7; D ambiguous. Trimming removed 6 bases from V and 3 bases from J, with 12 bases in between. The germline gives CDR1 SNHLY, CDR2 FYNNEI. This CDR3 comprises 13 residues. The CDR3 DNA reads as TGTGCCAGCAGCCTGTCTCCCAGCTACGAGCAGTACTTC. As protein: CASSLSPSYEQYF.

In its sample, this clonotype was seen a few times. V is TRBV5-1 and J is TRBJ2-2; no clear D. In germline, CDR1 is SGHRS, CDR2 YFSETQ. The CDR3 has 13 residues. With 7 bases removed from V and 1 base from J, the gap between germline ends came to 8 bases. The CDR3 sequence: CASGQMNTGELFF. The CDR3 region has the DNA TGCGCCAGCGGGCAGATGAACACCGGGGAGCTGTTTTTT.

This clonotype was detected many times. The chain links TRBV18 to TRBJ1-5, with D unclear. This CDR3 is 14 amino acids long. Looked up from germline, CDR1 is KGHSH and CDR2 is LQKENI. The V end lost 2 bases, the J end lost 1 base, and 6 bases lay between the germline ends. CDR3 loop: CASSPGRSNQPQHF. The CDR3 nucleotides read TGTGCCAGCTCACCAGGGAGGAGCAATCAGCCCCAGCATTTT.

This clonotype was counted between two and nine times. The chain is built from TRBV5-4 and TRBJ2-1; 11 bases agree with TRBD2. There are 15 residues in the CDR3. Trimming took 6 bases from V and 5 from J; bases not matched to a gene: 7. CDR1 SGHNT and CDR2 YYREEE come from the germline V gene (reference sequence). The CDR3 sequence: CASIVAGGQNNEQFF. CDR3 DNA: TGTGCCAGCATCGTAGCGGGGGGGCAGAACAATGAGCAGTTCTTC. The variable domain in full, with the rest retrieved from reference TRBV5-4 and TRBJ2-1, is ETGVTQSPTHLIKTRGQQVTLRCSSQSGHNTVSWYQQALGQGPQFIFQYYREEENGRGNFPPRFSGLQFPNYSSELNVNALELDDSALYLCASIVAGGQNNEQFFGPGTRLTVL.

This clonotype appeared a few times. The chain uses TRBV11-2 and TRBJ2-1, with 11 bases fitting TRBD2. The junction had 17 bases not matched to a gene; V was cut back by 1 base and J by 12 bases. Germline-derived CDR1 and CDR2 are SGHAT and FQNNGV. The CDR3 spans 18 residues. CDR3 sequence reads: CASSLAVTSGSTMRGQFF. The CDR3, as DNA: TGTGCCAGCAGCTTAGCCGTTACTAGCGGGAGTACAATGAGGGGGCAGTTCTTC.